This T cell receptor (beta chain) was captured in a study of blood T cell repertoires in COVID-19. For the study at large: Spain, Italy and the United States supplied samples that represented acute and convalescent COVID-19. Nucleic acid was either cDNA or gDNA, and it came from T cells, B-cell-depleted T cells, or PBMCs.

Per the original methods: Reference gene primer amplification gave nucleated cell count estimates. Assay: immunoSEQ multiplex PCR; the TCRdb copy retains only in-frame clones and omits some. V and J calls and clone size are given by that table; D and trimming were obtained from the DNA. This sample has 200,000 to 250,000 clones; about 86% occur once, and the top ten carry approximately 10%. CDR3 size: 14 residues. Losses at the gene ends were 1 base for V and 5 bases for J; bases not matched to a gene: 3. Germline V lookup: CDR1 LNHDA, CDR2 SQIVND (reference sequence). This TCR came from a woman between 45 and 60 years old with COVID-19, enrolled during active disease. The chain couples TRBV19 to TRBJ2-5; 8 nucleotides agree with TRBD1. The specimen was peripheral blood. Here the CDR3 DNA reads TGTGCCAGTAGTATAGCTACAGGGGGTGAGACCCAGTACTTC. Translated: CASSIATGGETQYF.